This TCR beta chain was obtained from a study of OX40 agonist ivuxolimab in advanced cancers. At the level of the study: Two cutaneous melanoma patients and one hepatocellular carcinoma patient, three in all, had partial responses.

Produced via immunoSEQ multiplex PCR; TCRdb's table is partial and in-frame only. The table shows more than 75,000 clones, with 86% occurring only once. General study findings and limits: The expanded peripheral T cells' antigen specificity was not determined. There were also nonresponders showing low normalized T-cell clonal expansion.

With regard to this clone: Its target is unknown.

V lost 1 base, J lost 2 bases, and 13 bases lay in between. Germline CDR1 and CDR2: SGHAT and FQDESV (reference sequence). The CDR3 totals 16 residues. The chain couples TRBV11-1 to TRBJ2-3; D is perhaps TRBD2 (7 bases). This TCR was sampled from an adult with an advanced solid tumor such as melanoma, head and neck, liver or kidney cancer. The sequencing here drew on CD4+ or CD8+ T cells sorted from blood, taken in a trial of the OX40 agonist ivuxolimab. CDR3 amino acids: CASSLGAGANTDTQYF. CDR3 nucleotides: TGTGCCAGCAGCTTAGGCGCGGGGGCGAACACAGATACGCAGTATTTT.